Below are 2 T cell receptor beta chains sequenced from a single sample in a study of shared clonotypes between healthy human individuals. Clones were sequenced by immunoSEQ multiplex PCR, and TCRdb holds only the in-frame ones, with some missing. The sample lists under 650,000 clones, almost 97% occurring once. The material sequenced was naive CD4+ T cells sorted from blood. The subset is: CD45RA+ positively selected. These receptors were taken from a young woman in good health.

This clone appeared once. The chain couples TRBV15 to TRBJ1-1, with D perhaps TRBD1 (6 bases). Trimming removed 5 bases from V and 2 bases from J, with 15 bases in between. CDR3 length: 15 amino acids. Germline V gene data show CDR1 as LNHNV and CDR2 as YYDKDF (reference sequence). The CDR3 spells CATSGSMDSNTEAFF. In DNA form, the CDR3 reads TGTGCCACCAGCGGATCCATGGACAGTAACACTGAAGCTTTCTTT.

With regard to this clone: Other DNA sequences of this sample code for an identical CDR3. The V gene is TRBV18, the J gene TRBJ2-1; 8 nucleotides match TRBD2. The CDR3 is made up of 15 amino acids. Trimming at V came to 2 bases and at J to 2 bases, leaving 2 bases not matched to a gene. Germline assignment: CDR1 KGHSH and CDR2 LQKENI. In nucleotides, the CDR3 is TGTGCCAGCTCACCAGCGGGAGGCCCCTACAATGAGCAGTTCTTC. It is translated as CASSPAGGPYNEQFF.